This TCR beta chain appears in the sequencing data of a study of control samples from healthy donors and cancer patients. Produced via immunoSEQ multiplex PCR; TCRdb's table is partial and in-frame only. The sample holds approximately 160,000 clones, approximately 90% seen once. The CDR3 sequence is 12 residues long. The sequenced sample consisted of blood. This chain links TRBV21-1 with TRBJ2-5; the table's D call TRBD2 went unverified against the DNA. TRBV21-1 is a known pseudogene. This receptor was obtained from a young woman in good health. As DNA, the CDR3 is TGTGCCAGGAAGGTTCTAGCGGTGACCCAGTACTTC. Its translation is CARKVLAVTQYF.